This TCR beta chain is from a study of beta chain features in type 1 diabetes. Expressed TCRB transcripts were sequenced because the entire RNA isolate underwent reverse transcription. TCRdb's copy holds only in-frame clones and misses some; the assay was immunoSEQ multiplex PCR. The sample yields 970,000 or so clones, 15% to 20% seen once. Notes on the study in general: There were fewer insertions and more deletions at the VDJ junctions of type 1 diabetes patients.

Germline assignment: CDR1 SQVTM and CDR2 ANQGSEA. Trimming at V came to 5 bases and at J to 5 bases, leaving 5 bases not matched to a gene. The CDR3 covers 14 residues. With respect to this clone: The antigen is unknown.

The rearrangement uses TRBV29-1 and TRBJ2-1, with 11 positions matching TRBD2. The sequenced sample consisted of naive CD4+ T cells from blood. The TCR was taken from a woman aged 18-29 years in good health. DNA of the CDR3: TGCAGCGTTTTACTAGCGGGAGTAGACAATGAGCAGTTCTTC. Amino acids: CSVLLAGVDNEQFF.